Listed below are T cell receptor beta chains from one sample, sequenced in a study of monozygotic twins with cystic fibrosis. Repertoires were generated with immunoSEQ multiplex PCR, while TCRdb's copy carries only in-frame clones and drops some. The table lists 30,000 to 35,000 clones, approximately 67% of them singletons. Sequencing was carried out using blood. The source of these receptors is a girl aged 5-17 years with cystic fibrosis. Each CDR3 is given with its conserved first and last residue. D genes are given only for firm matches. Size is stated for part of the rows, as once, few or many counts, or as a class when the clone is expanded.

D gene: .; J gene: TRBJ1-2; V gene: TRBV7-8; clone size: few; CDR3 DNA: TGTGCCAGCAGCTCCGAAGTCGGGACACCCTTCGGGGGCTACACCTTC; CDR3 protein: CASSSEVGTPFGGYTF
D gene: .; J gene: TRBJ2-2; V gene: TRBV4-3; clone size: few; CDR3 DNA: TGCGCCAGCAGCCCGGCGCTCCCGAACACCGGGGAGCTGTTTTTT; CDR3 protein: CASSPALPNTGELFF
D gene: TRBD2; J gene: TRBJ2-2; V gene: TRBV2; clone size: .; CDR3 DNA: TGTGCCAGCAGCCAAAATAGCGGGGAAGACACCGGGGAGCTGTTTTTT; CDR3 protein: CASSQNSGEDTGELFF
D gene: .; J gene: TRBJ2-2; V gene: TRBV18; clone size: .; CDR3 DNA: TGTGCCAGCTCAAGAGGGGGCACCGGGGAGCTGTTTTTT; CDR3 protein: CASSRGGTGELFF
D gene: .; J gene: TRBJ2-7; V gene: TRBV20-1; clone size: few; CDR3 DNA: TGCAGTGCTAGGGAAAACTACGAGCAGTACTTC; CDR3 protein: CSARENYEQYF
D gene: .; J gene: TRBJ2-2; V gene: TRBV27; clone size: .; CDR3 DNA: TGTGCCAGCTCTCTTCACGCTCGAGTTAACACCGGGGAGCTGTTTTTT; CDR3 protein: CASSLHARVNTGELFF
D gene: .; J gene: TRBJ2-7; V gene: TRBV11-2; clone size: few; CDR3 DNA: TGTGCCAGCAGCCGATCCTACGAGCAGTACTTC; CDR3 protein: CASSRSYEQYF
D gene: TRBD1; J gene: TRBJ1-2; V gene: TRBV5-6; clone size: .; CDR3 DNA: TGTGCCAGCAGCCCGGCCCGGGACAGGGTAATTAATGGCTACACCTTC; CDR3 protein: CASSPARDRVINGYTF
D gene: TRBD2; J gene: TRBJ2-5; V gene: TRBV14; clone size: .; CDR3 DNA: TGTGCCAGCAGCCTCAGACTAGCGGGAGGACAGGAGACCCAGTACTTC; CDR3 protein: CASSLRLAGGQETQYF
D gene: .; J gene: TRBJ1-2; V gene: TRBV7-8; clone size: .; CDR3 DNA: TGTGCCAGCAGCTCGCGGACAGCTTCCAATGGCTACACCTTC; CDR3 protein: CASSSRTASNGYTF
D gene: .; J gene: TRBJ2-1; V gene: TRBV9; clone size: .; CDR3 DNA: TGTGCCAGCAGCGCGGCTGCTAGAAAAAACGACAATGAGCAGTTCTTC; CDR3 protein: CASSAAARKNDNEQFF
D gene: TRBD1; J gene: TRBJ1-2; V gene: TRBV6-1; clone size: few; CDR3 DNA: TGTGCCAGCAGTGTTCCTTTACAGGGGGCTACTAACTATGGCTACACCTTC; CDR3 protein: CASSVPLQGATNYGYTF
D gene: .; J gene: TRBJ2-3; V gene: TRBV9; clone size: .; CDR3 DNA: TGTGCCAGCAGCGCTGGGGGCCGGGTGGATACGCAGTATTTT; CDR3 protein: CASSAGGRVDTQYF
D gene: TRBD2; J gene: TRBJ2-1; V gene: TRBV4-3; clone size: .; CDR3 DNA: TGCGCCAGCAGCCAAGAGGGGGGGACCTACAATGAGCAGTTCTTC; CDR3 protein: CASSQEGGTYNEQFF
D gene: TRBD2; J gene: TRBJ2-1; V gene: TRBV7-2; clone size: .; CDR3 DNA: TGTGCCAGCACCCTTGGGCCAACTAGCGCCCAATGGGAGCAGTTCTTC; CDR3 protein: CASTLGPTSAQWEQFF
D gene: TRBD1; J gene: TRBJ1-2; V gene: TRBV19; clone size: few; CDR3 DNA: TGTGCCAGTAGTACGACAGGGGGCGATGGCTACACCTTC; CDR3 protein: CASSTTGGDGYTF
D gene: .; J gene: TRBJ2-5; V gene: TRBV13; clone size: .; CDR3 DNA: TGTGCCAGCAGCCCTCGGGGATCAGAGACCCAGTACTTC; CDR3 protein: CASSPRGSETQYF
D gene: TRBD2; J gene: TRBJ2-7; V gene: TRBV2; clone size: .; CDR3 DNA: TGTGCCAGCACCAAGGGACTAGCGGGAGCATACGAGCAGTACTTC; CDR3 protein: CASTKGLAGAYEQYF
D gene: TRBD2; J gene: TRBJ2-2; V gene: TRBV7-2; clone size: once; CDR3 DNA: TGTGCCAGCCAAGAGCAGACTAGCCCCGGGGAGCTGTTTTTT; CDR3 protein: CASQEQTSPGELFF
D gene: .; J gene: TRBJ1-4; V gene: TRBV9; clone size: .; CDR3 DNA: TGTGCCAGCAGCCCCACGGGGGAGCTGGGGGAAAAACTGTTTTTT; CDR3 protein: CASSPTGELGEKLFF
D gene: .; J gene: TRBJ1-4; V gene: TRBV25-1; clone size: .; CDR3 DNA: TGTGCCAGCAGTGAAGTAAGGGGGGTTACTGAAAAACTGTTTTTT; CDR3 protein: CASSEVRGVTEKLFF
D gene: TRBD1; J gene: TRBJ1-2; V gene: TRBV9; clone size: .; CDR3 DNA: TGTGCCAGCAACGAGGGGGCGCTGAGGGAGGGTAACTATGGCTACACCTTC; CDR3 protein: CASNEGALREGNYGYTF
D gene: .; J gene: TRBJ1-1; V gene: TRBV30; clone size: .; CDR3 DNA: TGTGCCTGGAGTGTCGACCTAAGGGCTGAAGCTTTCTTT; CDR3 protein: CAWSVDLRAEAFF
D gene: .; J gene: TRBJ2-1; V gene: TRBV9; clone size: .; CDR3 DNA: TGTGCCAGCAGCGTAGGAGGCGGGGAGTCCTACAATGAGCAGTTCTTC; CDR3 protein: CASSVGGGESYNEQFF
D gene: .; J gene: TRBJ1-2; V gene: TRBV5-5; clone size: .; CDR3 DNA: TGTGCCAGCAGCTCCCCCGGGAGACTCTTGGGCTACACCTTC; CDR3 protein: CASSSPGRLLGYTF
D gene: .; J gene: TRBJ2-5; V gene: TRBV5-4; clone size: .; CDR3 DNA: TGTGCCAGCAGCTTGCGGACTGGACGTACGCGGGAGACCCAGTACTTC; CDR3 protein: CASSLRTGRTRETQYF
D gene: TRBD1; J gene: TRBJ1-4; V gene: TRBV6-5; clone size: .; CDR3 DNA: TGTGCCAGCAGTCCGACAGGGGAGCGGGATGAAAAACTGTTTTTT; CDR3 protein: CASSPTGERDEKLFF